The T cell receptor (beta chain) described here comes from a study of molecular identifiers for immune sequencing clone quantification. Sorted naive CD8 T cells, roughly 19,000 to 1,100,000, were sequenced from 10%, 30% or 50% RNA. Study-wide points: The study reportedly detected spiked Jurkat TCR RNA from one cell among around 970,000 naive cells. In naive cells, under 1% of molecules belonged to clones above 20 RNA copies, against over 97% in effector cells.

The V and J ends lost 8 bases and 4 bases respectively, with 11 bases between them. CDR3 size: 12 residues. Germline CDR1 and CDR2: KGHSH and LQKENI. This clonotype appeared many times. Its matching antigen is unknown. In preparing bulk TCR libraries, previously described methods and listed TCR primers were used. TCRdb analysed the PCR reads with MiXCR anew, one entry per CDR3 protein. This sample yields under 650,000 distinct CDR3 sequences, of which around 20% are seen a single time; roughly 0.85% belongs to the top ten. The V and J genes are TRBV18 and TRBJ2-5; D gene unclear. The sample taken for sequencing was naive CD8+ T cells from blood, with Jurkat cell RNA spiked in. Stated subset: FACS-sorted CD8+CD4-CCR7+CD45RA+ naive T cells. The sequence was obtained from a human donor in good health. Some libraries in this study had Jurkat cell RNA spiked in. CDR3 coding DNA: TGTGCCAGCAGTCCACCGTCAGAGACCCAGTACTTC. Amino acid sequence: CASSPPSETQYF.